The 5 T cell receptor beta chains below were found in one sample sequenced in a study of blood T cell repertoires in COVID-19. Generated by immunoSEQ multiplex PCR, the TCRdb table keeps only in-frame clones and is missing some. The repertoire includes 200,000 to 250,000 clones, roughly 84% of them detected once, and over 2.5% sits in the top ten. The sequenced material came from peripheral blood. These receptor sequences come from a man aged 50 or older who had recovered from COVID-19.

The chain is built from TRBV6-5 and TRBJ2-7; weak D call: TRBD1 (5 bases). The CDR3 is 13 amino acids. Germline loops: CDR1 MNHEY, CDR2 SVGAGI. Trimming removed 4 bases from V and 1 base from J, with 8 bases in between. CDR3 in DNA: TGTGCCAGCAGTTCTCAGGGTTCCTACGAGCAGTACTTC. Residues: CASSSQGSYEQYF.

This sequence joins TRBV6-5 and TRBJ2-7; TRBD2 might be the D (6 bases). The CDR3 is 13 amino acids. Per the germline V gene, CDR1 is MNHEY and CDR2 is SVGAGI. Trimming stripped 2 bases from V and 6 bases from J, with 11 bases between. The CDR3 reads CASSYTRDFEQYF. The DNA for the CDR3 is TGTGCCAGCAGTTACACCCGGGACTTCGAGCAGTACTTC.

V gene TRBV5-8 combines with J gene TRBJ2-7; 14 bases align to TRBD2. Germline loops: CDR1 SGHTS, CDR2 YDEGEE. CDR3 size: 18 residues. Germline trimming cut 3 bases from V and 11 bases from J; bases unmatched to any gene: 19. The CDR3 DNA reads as TGTGCCAGCAGCTGGATGGGGTCTTCTGGACTAGCGGGAGGCCCGAAGTACTTC. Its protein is CASSWMGSSGLAGGPKYF. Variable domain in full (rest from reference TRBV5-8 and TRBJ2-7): EAGVTQSPTHLIKTRGQQATLRCSPISGHTSVYWYQQALGLGLQFLLWYDEGEERNRGNFPPRFSGRQFPNYSSELNVNALELEDSALYLCASSWMGSSGLAGGPKYFGPGTRLTVT.

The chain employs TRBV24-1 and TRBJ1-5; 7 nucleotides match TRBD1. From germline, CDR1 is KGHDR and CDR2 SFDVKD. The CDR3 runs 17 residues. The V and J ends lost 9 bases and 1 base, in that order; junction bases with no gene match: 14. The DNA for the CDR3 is TGTGCCACCCAGGGGGTAGGGGTTATAATGAGCAATCAGCCCCAGCATTTT. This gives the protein CATQGVGVIMSNQPQHF.

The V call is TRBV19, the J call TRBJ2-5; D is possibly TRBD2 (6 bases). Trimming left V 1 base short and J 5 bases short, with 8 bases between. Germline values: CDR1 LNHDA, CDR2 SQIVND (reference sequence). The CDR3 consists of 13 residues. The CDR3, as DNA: TGTGCCAGTAGTATAGGGGGGGATGAGACCCAGTACTTC. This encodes CASSIGGDETQYF.